This T cell receptor (beta chain) is drawn from a study of blood T cell repertoires in COVID-19. Study as a whole: T cells, B-cell-depleted T cells, or PBMCs provided the cDNA or gDNA that served as material.

Germline V gene sequence: CDR1 SEHNR, CDR2 FQNEAQ (reference sequence). The CDR3 totals 18 residues. Deletions cut 5 bases from V and 2 bases from J, with 23 bases between. Data came from immunoSEQ multiplex PCR; TCRdb stores just in-frame clones and leaves some out. The table lists about 270,000 clones, about 87% of them singletons. This chain connects TRBV7-9 to TRBJ2-3, with D tentatively TRBD2 (6 bases). Material for sequencing was PBMCs or T cells enriched from blood (not recorded which). The receptor's source is a woman aged 25 to 39 with acute COVID-19. CDR3 protein: CASSPPRVGSGNTDTQYF. In DNA, the CDR3 is TGTGCCAGCAGCCCGCCCCGAGTAGGTAGCGGCAACACAGATACGCAGTATTTT.